Below, 8 T cell receptor beta chains from the same sample are listed, as sequenced in a study of regulatory T cells in long-lasting Graves disease. Time point in this sample: newly diagnosed GD, antithyroid drugs for less than 3 months. RNA isolated from PBMCs was used to make the TCR library. Assembly of TCR beta libraries relied on iRepertoire HTBI primers together with Arm-PCR of CDR3 regions. TCRdb recomputed calls from the multiplex PCR reads with MiXCR, one row per CDR3 protein. The table records about 560,000 distinct CDR3 sequences, around 16% of them present only once. The same sample was also studied in work on T cells in Graves' hyperthyroidism and ophthalmopathy.

Sequencing used peripheral blood mononuclear cells (PBMCs), obtained at new diagnosis, from a patient treated with antithyroid drugs. These receptor sequences come from a man between 18 and 35 years old with Graves disease.

The chain recombines TRBV20-1 with TRBJ1-2, with no clear D. CDR3 length: 10 amino acids. Trimming removed 4 bases from V and 8 bases from J, with 8 bases in between. Germline CDR1 DFQATT, CDR2 SNEGSKA (reference sequence). CDR3 loop: CSAITLGYTF. In nucleotides, the CDR3 is TGCAGTGCTATTACACTCGGCTACACCTTC.

This clonotype was recorded a few times. The gene calls are TRBV12-3 or TRBV12-4 and TRBJ2-1; 8 bases are shared with TRBD2. Losses at the gene ends were 3 bases for V and 7 bases for J; bases not matched to a gene: 11. This CDR3 has 16 residues. In DNA, the CDR3 is TGTGCCAGCAGTTTCGGTGGGAGCGGGAGAGGTAATGAGCAGTTCTTC. Translation: CASSFGGSGRGNEQFF.

The V and J genes are TRBV30 and TRBJ2-3; weak D call: TRBD2 (5 bases). This CDR3 has 14 residues. Germline V CDR1 and CDR2: GTSNPN, SVGIG (reference sequence). V was trimmed by 2 bases and J by 0 bases, leaving 9 bases between them. The CDR3 is CAWSRGFSTDTQYF. As DNA, the CDR3 is TGTGCCTGGAGTCGCGGGTTTAGCACAGATACGCAGTATTTT.

The table lists this clonotype with many counts. The chain combines TRBV7-9 with TRBJ2-3, with D possibly matching TRBD1 (6 bases). V lost 6 bases and J 3 bases, leaving 19 bases between the germline ends. Germline CDR1 SEHNR, CDR2 FQNEAQ (reference sequence). This CDR3 is built from 16 residues. CDR3 nucleotide sequence: TGTGCCAGCAGGTTAACAGGGTCGGGCCTAACAGATACGCAGTATTTT. This sequence encodes CASRLTGSGLTDTQYF. Complete variable domain (other parts from reference TRBV7-9 and TRBJ2-3): DTGVSQNPRHKITKRGQNVTFRCDPISEHNRLYWYRQTLGQGPEFLTYFQNEAQLEKSRLLSDRFSAERPKGSFSTLEIQRTEQGDSAMYLCASRLTGSGLTDTQYFGPGTRLTVL.

The J gene is TRBJ2-7, the V gene TRBV19; tentative D call: TRBD1 (6 bases). V was pared by 2 bases and J by 6 bases, with 26 bases between. The CDR3 runs to 18 residues. Per the germline V gene, CDR1 is LNHDA and CDR2 is SQIVND (reference sequence). CDR3 DNA sequence: TGTGCCAGTAGTATAAAACTCCTGACGTATTCATTAGGGGGCGAGCAGTACTTC. Protein product: CASSIKLLTYSLGGEQYF.

This clonotype was counted ten times or more. The chain combines TRBV12-3 or TRBV12-4 with TRBJ1-6, with 7 bases identical to TRBD1. The CDR3 contains 14 residues. The V and J ends lost 5 bases and 8 bases, in that order; junction bases with no gene match: 6. This CDR3 is CASSMGDSHSPLHF. The CDR3 nucleotides read TGTGCCAGCAGTATGGGGGACAGCCATTCACCCCTCCACTTT.

This clonotype was found many times. The genes are TRBV2 and TRBJ2-7, with TRBD2 identical over 10 bases. The CDR3 spans 15 residues. Germline V lookup: CDR1 SNHLY, CDR2 FYNNEI. Trimming at V came to 6 bases and at J to 3 bases, leaving 8 bases not matched to a gene. The CDR3 DNA reads as TGTGCCAGCAGGAACGGACTAGCGGCAAACTACGAGCAGTACTTC. Translation gives CASRNGLAANYEQYF.

This clonotype was counted at least ten times. The chain couples TRBV2 to TRBJ2-2; possible D gene TRBD1, 5 bases. In germline, CDR1 is SNHLY, CDR2 FYNNEI. Trimming stripped 5 bases from V and 3 bases from J, with 16 bases between. The CDR3 has 16 residues. The chain's CDR3 is CASSTPPRADTGELFF. CDR3 coding DNA: TGTGCCAGCAGTACCCCCCCCAGGGCGGACACCGGGGAGCTGTTTTTT.